Below, 11 T cell receptor beta chains from the same sample are listed, as sequenced in a study of blood T cell repertoires in COVID-19. Sequenced by immunoSEQ multiplex PCR; TCRdb stores in-frame clones only, minus some. This sample has about 210,000 clones; roughly 90% occur once, and the top ten carry about 5%. The sample taken for sequencing was peripheral blood. Receptor source: a woman aged 40 to 49 with acute or convalescent COVID-19.

The genes are TRBV6-5 and TRBJ1-1; tentative D call: TRBD1 (6 bases). The CDR3 covers 13 residues. Per germline, CDR1 MNHEY and CDR2 SVGAGI. The V end was cut by 6 bases, the J end by 4 bases, with 12 bases between. The CDR3, as DNA: TGTGCCAGCAGGAATACAGGGATCACTGAAGCTTTCTTT. Residues: CASRNTGITEAFF.

The chain carries TRBV29-1 and TRBJ1-1, with D possibly matching TRBD1 (5 bases). The CDR3 sequence is 14 residues long. Trimming took off 6 bases at V and 10 bases at J, with 24 bases between the two ends. Germline CDR1 and CDR2: SQVTM and ANQGSEA. The CDR3 nucleotides are TGCAGCGTACAAGTCCAACAGGCTGGGAAGGGAGCTTTCTTT. Its protein product is CSVQVQQAGKGAFF.

The V gene is TRBV12-5, the J gene TRBJ2-1; 7 bases line up with TRBD2. The CDR3 has 18 residues. The germline V gene has CDR1 LGHNT and CDR2 FRNRAP. V lost 0 bases, J lost 1 base, and 9 bases stayed unmatched. The CDR3 DNA reads as TGTGCTAGTGGTTTGGTCCTCGGGCGGGGGACTTCCTACAATGAGCAGTTCTTC. Protein: CASGLVLGRGTSYNEQFF. Supplemented by reference TRBV12-5 and TRBJ2-1, the full variable domain reads DARVTQTPRHKVTEMGQEVTMRCQPILGHNTVFWYRQTMMQGLELLAYFRNRAPLDDSGMPKDRFSAEMPDATLATLKIQPSEPRDSAVYFCASGLVLGRGTSYNEQFFGPGTRLTVL.

The V gene is TRBV5-1, the J gene TRBJ2-2, with 7 bases aligning to TRBD2. The trim removed 4 bases at V and 4 bases at J, leaving 4 bases unmatched. CDR1 and CDR2 from the germline V gene are SGHRS and YFSETQ. CDR3 length equals 14 residues. This CDR3 is CASSPGRSTGELFF. For the CDR3, the DNA is TGCGCCAGCAGCCCCGGGAGGTCCACCGGGGAGCTGTTTTTT.

The chain joins TRBV11-2 to TRBJ2-7; 8 nucleotides align to TRBD1. The CDR3 is 14 amino acids. Germline CDR1 and CDR2: SGHAT and FQNNGV. V lost 5 bases to trimming and J lost 3 bases; unmatched junction nucleotides: 6. CDR3 amino acids: CASSPGQGLYEQYV. DNA of the CDR3: TGTGCCAGCAGCCCCGGACAGGGCCTCTACGAGCAGTACGTC.

The chain carries TRBV2 and TRBJ1-5, with a possible D match to TRBD1 (5 bases). The V end was cut by 7 bases, the J end by 3 bases, with 19 bases between. The length of the CDR3 is 16 residues. Per the germline V gene, CDR1 is SNHLY and CDR2 is FYNNEI. CDR3 protein: CASNPRGGGINQPQHF. As DNA, the CDR3 is TGTGCCAGCAATCCACGGGGGGGAGGGATCAATCAGCCCCAGCATTTT.

The rearrangement uses TRBV7-9 and TRBJ2-1; 9 bases fit TRBD1. The length of the CDR3 is 15 residues. With 3 bases clipped from V and 1 base from J, the junction kept 1 base outside the gene matches. Germline assignment: CDR1 SEHNR and CDR2 FQNEAQ (reference sequence). The CDR3 reads CASSLTGGSYNEQFF. CDR3 DNA sequence: TGTGCCAGCAGCTTGACAGGGGGATCCTACAATGAGCAGTTCTTC.

The gene calls are TRBV6-1 and TRBJ1-5; 7 nucleotides align to TRBD1. Germline assignment: CDR1 MNHNS and CDR2 SASEGT. V lost 4 bases, J lost 0 bases, and 6 bases stayed unmatched. There are 16 residues in the CDR3. CDR3 sequence (DNA): TGTGCCAGCAGTGGAGTGGCAGGGGGTAGCAATCAGCCCCAGCATTTT. Its protein is CASSGVAGGSNQPQHF.

This clone was seen a few times. This chain uses TRBV7-9 with TRBJ1-1; tentative D call: TRBD1 (5 bases). The V gene's germline CDR1 is SEHNR and CDR2 FQNEAQ (reference sequence). The CDR3 is 15 residues long. V was shortened by 0 bases and J by 0 bases, with 8 bases between the two germline ends. The CDR3 loop reads CASSLAWDLNTEAFF. The CDR3 DNA is TGTGCCAGCAGCTTAGCTTGGGACTTGAACACTGAAGCTTTCTTT.

The chain uses TRBV7-3 and TRBJ1-2; no clear D. V lost 1 base, J lost 6 bases, and 9 bases lay in between. The CDR3 loop spans 13 amino acids. CDR1 is SGHTA and CDR2 is FQGTGA in the germline V gene. The CDR3 reads CASSLNGVNGYTF. CDR3 sequence (DNA): TGTGCCAGCAGCTTAAACGGGGTGAATGGCTACACCTTC.

The rearrangement links TRBV4-1 to TRBJ1-6; TRBD1 matches 7 bases. Trimming removed 0 bases from V and 14 bases from J; junction bases left unmatched: 10. CDR3 size: 15 residues. Per the germline V gene, CDR1 is MGHRA and CDR2 is YSYEKL. The CDR3 DNA reads as TGCGCCAGCAGCCAAGATCTCCAGACAGGGCCGACCCTCCACTTT. Translation gives CASSQDLQTGPTLHF.